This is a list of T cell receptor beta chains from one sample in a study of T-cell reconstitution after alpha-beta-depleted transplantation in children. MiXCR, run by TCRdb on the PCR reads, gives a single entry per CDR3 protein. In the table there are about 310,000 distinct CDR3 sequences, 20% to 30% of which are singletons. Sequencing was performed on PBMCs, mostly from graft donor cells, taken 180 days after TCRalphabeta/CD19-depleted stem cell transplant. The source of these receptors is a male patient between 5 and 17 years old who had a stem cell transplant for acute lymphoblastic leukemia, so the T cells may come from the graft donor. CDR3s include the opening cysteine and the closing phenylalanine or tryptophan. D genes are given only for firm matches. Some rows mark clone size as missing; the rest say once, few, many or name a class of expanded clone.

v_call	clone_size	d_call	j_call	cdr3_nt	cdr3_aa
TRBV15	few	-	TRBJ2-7	TGTGCCACCAGCAGAGATGGGGGGGCTAAGGAGCAGTACTTC	CATSRDGGAKEQYF
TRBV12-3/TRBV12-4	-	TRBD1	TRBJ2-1	TGTGCCGTAAGGGGGGACAGGGGATACAATGAGCAGTTCTTC	CAVRGDRGYNEQFF
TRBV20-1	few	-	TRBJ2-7	TGCAGTCTTGGGGCGTCCTACGAGCAGTACTTC	CSLGASYEQYF
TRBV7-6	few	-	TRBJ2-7	TGTGCCAGCAGCTTAGGCGGGACACTACCGGGGCAGTACTTC	CASSLGGTLPGQYF
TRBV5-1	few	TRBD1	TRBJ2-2	TGCGCCAGCAGCTTAATTACAGGGGCGAACACCGGGGAGCTGTTTTTT	CASSLITGANTGELFF
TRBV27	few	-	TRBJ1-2	TGTGCCAGCAGTCCAGACAATGATGGCTACACCTTC	CASSPDNDGYTF
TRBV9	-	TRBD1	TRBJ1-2	TGTGCCAGCAGCGTTGGACAGGGCTGGTATGGCTACACCTTC	CASSVGQGWYGYTF
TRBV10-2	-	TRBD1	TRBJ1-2	TGCGCCAGCAGGACGACAGGGGAGCGCGTGAATGGCTACACCTTC	CASRTTGERVNGYTF
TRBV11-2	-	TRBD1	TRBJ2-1	TGTGCCAGCAGCCCCTTCCCCCTGACAGGGGGCCGGGCCTACAATGAGCAGTTCTTC	CASSPFPLTGGRAYNEQFF
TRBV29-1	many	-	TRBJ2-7	TGCAGCGTTGGTGACACGGCGTCCTACGAGCAGTACTTC	CSVGDTASYEQYF
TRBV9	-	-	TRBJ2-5	TGTGCCAGCAGCATAGCTCCCGGGGAAGAGACCCAGTACTTC	CASSIAPGEETQYF
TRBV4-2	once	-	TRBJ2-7	TGTGCCAGCAGCCAAGTTCAAGCGGAGATAAGCTCCTACGAGCAGTACTTC	CASSQVQAEISSYEQYF
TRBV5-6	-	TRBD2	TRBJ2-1	TGTGCCAGCAGCTGGCCGGGACTAGGGGGTGAGCAGTTCTTC	CASSWPGLGGEQFF
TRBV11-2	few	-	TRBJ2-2	TGTGCCAGCAGCTTAGATCCCCGCCCACAGAGGGTGTTTTTT	CASSLDPRPQRVFF
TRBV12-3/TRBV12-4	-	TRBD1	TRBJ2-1	TGTGCCAGCAGTCCAATCGGGACAGGGAGGGTCAATGAGCAGTTCTTC	CASSPIGTGRVNEQFF
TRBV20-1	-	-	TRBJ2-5	TGCAGTGCTTTTGGGGCCCGACCCGACTTC	CSAFGARPDF
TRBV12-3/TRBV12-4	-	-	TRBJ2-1	TGTGCCAGCAGTTTTACGCGGGGCCACAATGAGCAGTTCTTC	CASSFTRGHNEQFF
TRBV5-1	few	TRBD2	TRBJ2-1	TGCGCCAGCAGGGGACTAGCGGGCGGGGGATTGTACAATGAGCAGTTCTTC	CASRGLAGGGLYNEQFF
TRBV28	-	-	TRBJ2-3	TGTGCCAGCAGTTCGTACGTGAGGCAGTATTTT	CASSSYVRQYF
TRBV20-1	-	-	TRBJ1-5	TGCAGTGCTAGAAGGTCAGTCAATCAGCCCCAGCATTTT	CSARRSVNQPQHF
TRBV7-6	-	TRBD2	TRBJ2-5	TGTGCCAGCAGCTTAGCAGTACTAGCGGGAGGTCGGCAAGAGACCCAGTACTTC	CASSLAVLAGGRQETQYF
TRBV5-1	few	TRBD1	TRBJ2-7	TGCGCCAGTTCCGGGACAGGGGCCTACGAGCAGTACTTC	CASSGTGAYEQYF
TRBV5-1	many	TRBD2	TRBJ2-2	TGCGCCAGCAGCTGGACTAGCGGCGGCGGGGAGCTGTTTTTT	CASSWTSGGGELFF
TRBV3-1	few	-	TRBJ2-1	TGTGCCAGCGGGTCCCTAGCAATGGTCTTC	CASGSLAMVF
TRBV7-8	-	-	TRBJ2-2	TGTGCCAGCAGCTCCCGTTGGGCTCCGAACACCGGGGAGCTGTTTTTT	CASSSRWAPNTGELFF
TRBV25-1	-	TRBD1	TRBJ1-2	TGTGCCAGCAGTGAATTTCCCGGACAGGGGGCGAACTATGGCTACACCTTC	CASSEFPGQGANYGYTF
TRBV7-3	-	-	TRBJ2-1	TGTGCCAGCAGCCTGTGGACAGGGAGGGACAATGAGCAGTTCTTC	CASSLWTGRDNEQFF
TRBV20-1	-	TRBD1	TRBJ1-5	TGCAGTGCTAGTGGGACAGGGGGCCTCTCGGGAAGCAATCAGCCCCAGCATTTT	CSASGTGGLSGSNQPQHF
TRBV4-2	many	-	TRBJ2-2	TGTGCCAGCAGCCAAGCTAGGAACACCGGGGAGCTGTTTTTT	CASSQARNTGELFF
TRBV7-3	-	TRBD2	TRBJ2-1	TGTGCCAGCAGCTCGACTAGCGGGAGAGTAGATGAGCAGTTCTTC	CASSSTSGRVDEQFF
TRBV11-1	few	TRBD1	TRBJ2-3	TGTGCCAGCAGCTTAGCAAATACACCGTGGGACAGGTTTTGGACTAGCACAGATACGCAGTATTTT	CASSLANTPWDRFWTSTDTQYF
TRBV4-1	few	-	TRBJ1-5	TGCGCCAGCAGCCAAGATATTCAGGGAGGGTATCAGCCCCAGCATTTT	CASSQDIQGGYQPQHF
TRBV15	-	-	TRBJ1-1	TGTGCCACCAGCAGAGGGGCGGACATGAACACTGAAGCTTTCTTT	CATSRGADMNTEAFF
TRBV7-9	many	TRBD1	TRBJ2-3	TGTGCCAGCAGGACCCAGGGGGCAGATACGCAGTATTTT	CASRTQGADTQYF
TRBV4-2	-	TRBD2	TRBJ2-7	TGTGCCAGCAGCCACCTCCCCGGGACTAGCGGGAGTCACGAGCAGTACTTC	CASSHLPGTSGSHEQYF
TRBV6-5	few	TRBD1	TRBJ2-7	TGTGCCAGCAGCTACGGGACAGGGGGAACCTACGAGCAGTACTTC	CASSYGTGGTYEQYF
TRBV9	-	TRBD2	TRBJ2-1	TGTGCCAGCAGTCATAAGAACCTAGCGGGAGTAGGCCCTGGCGCCTACAATGAGCAGTTCTTC	CASSHKNLAGVGPGAYNEQFF
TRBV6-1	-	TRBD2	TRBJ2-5	TGTGCCAGCAGACAAGGGACTAGCGGGAGAAACCAAGAGACCCAGTACTTC	CASRQGTSGRNQETQYF
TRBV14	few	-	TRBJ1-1	TGTGCCAGCAGCCAAGATGCAGCTACCTACACTGAAGCTTTCTTT	CASSQDAATYTEAFF
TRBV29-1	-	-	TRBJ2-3	TGCAGCGCACCCCTTACTCAACGACCGTATTTT	CSAPLTQRPYF
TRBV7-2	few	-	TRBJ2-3	TGTGCCAGCAGCTTAGGCGCCAGGGTACGAAAGAGTTACATTGGCGGAGATACGCAGTATTTT	CASSLGARVRKSYIGGDTQYF
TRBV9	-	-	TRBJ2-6	TGTGCCAGCAGCGTATCTATTGAGGCCTCTGGGGCCAACGTCCTGACTTTC	CASSVSIEASGANVLTF
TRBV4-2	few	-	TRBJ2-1	TGTGCCAGCAGCCAAGTGGAGAGCGTATTCTCCTACAATGAGCAGTTCTTC	CASSQVESVFSYNEQFF
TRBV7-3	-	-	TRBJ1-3	TGTGCCAGCAGCTTAGACTCAGGAAACACCATATATTTT	CASSLDSGNTIYF
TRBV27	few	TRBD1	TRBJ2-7	TGTGCCAGCAGTTGGGGGACAGGTCACGAGCAGTACTTC	CASSWGTGHEQYF
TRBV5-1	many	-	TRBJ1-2	TGCGCCAGCAGCTTGCGACAGGATGGCTACACCTTC	CASSLRQDGYTF
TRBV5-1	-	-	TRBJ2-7	TGCGCCAGCAGCTTGGCGGCTAGCGTGACCTACGAGCAGTACTTC	CASSLAASVTYEQYF
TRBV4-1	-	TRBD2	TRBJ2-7	TGCGCCAGCAGCCAAGCTAGCGGGCCCTCCTACGAGCAGTACTTC	CASSQASGPSYEQYF
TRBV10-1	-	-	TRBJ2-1	TGCGCCAGCCCAAGAGGTGAGGGACCTACGAATGAGCAGTTCTTC	CASPRGEGPTNEQFF
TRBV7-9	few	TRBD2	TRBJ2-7	TGTGCCAGCAGCTTAGCGGCTAGCGGGAGACACGAGCAGTACTTC	CASSLAASGRHEQYF
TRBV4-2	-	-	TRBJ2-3	TGTGCCGGCAGCCAAGGGGGACTCCTCACAGATACGCAGTATTTT	CAGSQGGLLTDTQYF
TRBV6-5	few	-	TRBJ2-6	TGTGCCAGCAGTTACCCCTTGAGGGGCTCTGGGGCCAACGTCCTGACTTTC	CASSYPLRGSGANVLTF
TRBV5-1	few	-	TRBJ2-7	TGCGCCAGCAGCATCCTACAGGCGTACGAGCAGTACTTC	CASSILQAYEQYF
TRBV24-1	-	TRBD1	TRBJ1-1	TGTGCCACCACGGGACAGGGAGGCACTGAAGCTTTCTTT	CATTGQGGTEAFF